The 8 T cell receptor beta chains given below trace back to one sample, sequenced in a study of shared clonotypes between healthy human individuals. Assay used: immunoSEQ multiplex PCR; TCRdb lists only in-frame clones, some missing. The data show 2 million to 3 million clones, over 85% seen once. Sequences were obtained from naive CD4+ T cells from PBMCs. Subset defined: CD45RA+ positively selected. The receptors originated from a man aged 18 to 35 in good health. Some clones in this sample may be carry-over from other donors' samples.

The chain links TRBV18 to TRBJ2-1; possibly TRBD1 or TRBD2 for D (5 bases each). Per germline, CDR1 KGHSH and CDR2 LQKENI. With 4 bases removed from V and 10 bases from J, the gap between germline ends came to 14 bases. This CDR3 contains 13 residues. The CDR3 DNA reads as TGTGCCAGCTCACTGAGGGGCTTAATCGAGCAGTTCTTC. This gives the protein CASSLRGLIEQFF.

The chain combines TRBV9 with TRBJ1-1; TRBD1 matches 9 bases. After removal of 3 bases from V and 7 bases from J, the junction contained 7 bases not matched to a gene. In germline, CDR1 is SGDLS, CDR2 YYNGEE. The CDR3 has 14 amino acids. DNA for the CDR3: TGTGCCAGCAGCGCCACCTCGGGACAGGGTGAAGCTTTCTTT. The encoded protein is CASSATSGQGEAFF.

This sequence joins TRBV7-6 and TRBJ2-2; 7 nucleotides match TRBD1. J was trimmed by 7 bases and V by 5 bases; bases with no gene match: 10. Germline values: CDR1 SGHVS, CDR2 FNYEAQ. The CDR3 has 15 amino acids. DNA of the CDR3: TGTGCCAGCAGCCGGGGACAGATCTCGGGCGGGGAGCTGTTTTTT. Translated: CASSRGQISGGELFF.

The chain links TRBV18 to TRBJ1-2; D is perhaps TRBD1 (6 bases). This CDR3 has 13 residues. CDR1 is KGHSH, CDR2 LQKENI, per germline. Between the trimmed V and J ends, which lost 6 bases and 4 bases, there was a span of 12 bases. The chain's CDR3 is CASSAGQIYGYTF. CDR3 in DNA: TGTGCCAGCTCGGCTGGACAGATCTATGGCTACACCTTC.

CDR3 DNA sequence: TGTGCCACTAGACCATATTCGGGACTCATCTTTCCCTACGAGCAGTACTTC. This gives the protein CATRPYSGLIFPYEQYF. This chain uses TRBV28 with TRBJ2-7; D is perhaps TRBD2 (6 bases). CDR1 is MDHEN, CDR2 SYDVKM, per germline. The CDR3 is 17 residues long. Trimming cost V 10 bases and J 2 bases, with 27 bases left between them.

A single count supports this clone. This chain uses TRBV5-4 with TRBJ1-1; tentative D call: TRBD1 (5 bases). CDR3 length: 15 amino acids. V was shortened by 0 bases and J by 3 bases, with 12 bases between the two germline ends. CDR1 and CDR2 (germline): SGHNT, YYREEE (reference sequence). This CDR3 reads CASSLARVLDTEAFF. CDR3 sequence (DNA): TGTGCCAGCAGCTTGGCCAGGGTTCTGGACACTGAAGCTTTCTTT.

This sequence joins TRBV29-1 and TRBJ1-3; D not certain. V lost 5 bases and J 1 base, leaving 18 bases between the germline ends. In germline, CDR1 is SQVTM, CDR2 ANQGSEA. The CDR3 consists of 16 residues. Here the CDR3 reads CSVLTTWSGSGNTIYF. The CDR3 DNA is TGCAGCGTTCTTACCACATGGAGTGGGTCTGGAAACACCATATATTTT.

The CDR3 sequence is CASSLADSEAFF. The CDR3 DNA sequence: TGTGCCAGCAGCTTAGCCGACAGCGAAGCTTTCTTT. V gene TRBV7-8 combines with J gene TRBJ1-1; D possibly corresponds to TRBD1 (5 bases). Germline CDR1 reads SGHVS; CDR2 reads FQNEAQ. The CDR3 contains 12 residues. Trimming cost V 0 bases and J 8 bases, with 7 bases left between them. Full variable domain (remainder filled in from reference TRBV7-8 and TRBJ1-1): GAGVSQSPRYKVAKRGQDVALRCDPISGHVSLFWYQQALGQGPEFLTYFQNEAQLDKSGLPSDRFFAERPEGSVSTLKIQRTQQEDSAVYLCASSLADSEAFFGQGTRLTVV.